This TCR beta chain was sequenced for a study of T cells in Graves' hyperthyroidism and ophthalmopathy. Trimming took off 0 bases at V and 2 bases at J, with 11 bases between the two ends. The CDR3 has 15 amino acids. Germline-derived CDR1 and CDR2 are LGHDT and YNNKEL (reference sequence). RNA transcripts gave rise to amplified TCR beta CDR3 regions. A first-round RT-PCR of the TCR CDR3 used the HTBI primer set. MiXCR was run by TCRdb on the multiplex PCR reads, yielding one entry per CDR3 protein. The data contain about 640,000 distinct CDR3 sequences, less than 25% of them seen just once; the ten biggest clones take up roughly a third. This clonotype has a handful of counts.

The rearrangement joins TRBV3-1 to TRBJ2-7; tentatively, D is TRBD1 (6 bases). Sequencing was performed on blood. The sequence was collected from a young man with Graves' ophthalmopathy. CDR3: CASSQEYRDTYEQYF. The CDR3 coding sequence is TGTGCCAGCAGCCAAGAATACCGGGACACCTACGAGCAGTACTTC.